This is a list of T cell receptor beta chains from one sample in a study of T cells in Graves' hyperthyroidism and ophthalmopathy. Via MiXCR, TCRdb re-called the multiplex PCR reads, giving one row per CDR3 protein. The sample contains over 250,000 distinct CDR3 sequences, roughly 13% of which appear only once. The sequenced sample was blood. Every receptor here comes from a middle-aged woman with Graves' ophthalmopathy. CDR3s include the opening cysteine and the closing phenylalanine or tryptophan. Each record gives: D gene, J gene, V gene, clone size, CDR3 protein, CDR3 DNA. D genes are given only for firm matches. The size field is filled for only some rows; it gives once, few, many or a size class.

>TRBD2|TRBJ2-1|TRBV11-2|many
CASSSSGGMSEQFF
TGTGCCAGCAGCTCTAGCGGGGGGATGAGTGAGCAGTTCTTC
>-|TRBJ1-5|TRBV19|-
CASSHSPGLGNQPQHF
TGTGCCAGTAGTCACTCCCCGGGTCTGGGAAATCAGCCCCAGCATTTT
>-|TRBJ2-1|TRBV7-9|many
CASSLWRGGYNEQFF
TGTGCCAGCAGCTTATGGAGGGGGGGGTACAATGAGCAGTTCTTC
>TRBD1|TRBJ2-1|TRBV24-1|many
CATSDLGKGANEQFF
TGTGCCACCAGTGATTTGGGGAAGGGGGCCAATGAGCAGTTCTTC
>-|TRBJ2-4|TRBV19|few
CASSIGTRSIQYF
TGTGCCAGTAGTATTGGGACTCGGAGCATTCAGTACTTC
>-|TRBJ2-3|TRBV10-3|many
CAAKPGASSTDTQYF
TGTGCCGCCAAGCCAGGGGCCTCCAGCACAGATACGCAGTATTTT
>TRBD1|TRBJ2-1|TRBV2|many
CASSADRGAYNEQFF
TGTGCCAGCAGTGCGGACAGGGGGGCCTACAATGAGCAGTTCTTC
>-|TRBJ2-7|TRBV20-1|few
CSADTTYEQYF
TGCAGTGCTGACACCACCTACGAGCAGTACTTC
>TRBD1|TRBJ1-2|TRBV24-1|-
CATSDFGTDYGYTF
TGTGCCACCAGTGATTTCGGGACAGACTATGGCTACACCTTC
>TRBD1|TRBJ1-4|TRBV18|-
CASSPSTGGNEKLFF
TGTGCCAGCTCACCCTCGACAGGGGGAAATGAAAAACTGTTTTTT
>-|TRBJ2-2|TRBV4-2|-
CASSQEGWELAGELFF
TGTGCCAGCAGCCAAGAGGGGTGGGAGTTAGCCGGGGAGCTGTTTTTT
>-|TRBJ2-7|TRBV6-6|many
CASSYSGESYEQYF
TGTGCCAGCAGTTACTCGGGGGAGAGTTACGAGCAGTACTTC
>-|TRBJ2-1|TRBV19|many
CASIQQGRSYNEQFF
TGTGCCAGTATTCAACAGGGGAGGAGCTACAATGAGCAGTTCTTC
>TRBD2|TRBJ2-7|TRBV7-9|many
CASSAGLVPYEQYF
TGTGCCAGCAGCGCGGGACTAGTCCCCTACGAGCAGTACTTC
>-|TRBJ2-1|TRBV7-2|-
CASRPTRDAEQFF
TGTGCCAGCAGACCGACTCGAGACGCGGAGCAGTTCTTC
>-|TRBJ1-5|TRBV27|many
CASSLLARVNQPQHF
TGTGCCAGCAGTTTGTTGGCCAGAGTTAATCAGCCCCAGCATTTT
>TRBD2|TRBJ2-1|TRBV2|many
CASSPGLGREQFF
TGTGCCAGCAGCCCCGGACTAGGGAGGGAGCAGTTCTTC
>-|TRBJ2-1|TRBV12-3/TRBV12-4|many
CASSFGSHSYNEQFF
TGTGCCAGCAGTTTTGGCAGCCACTCCTACAATGAGCAGTTCTTC
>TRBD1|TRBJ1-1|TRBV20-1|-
CSPIITGTAYTEAFF
TGCAGTCCGATTATTACCGGGACAGCCTACACTGAAGCTTTCTTT
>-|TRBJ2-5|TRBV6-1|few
CASRGGQRQETQYF
TGTGCCAGCAGGGGGGGACAGCGCCAAGAGACCCAGTACTTC
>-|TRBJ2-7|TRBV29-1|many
CSVVRDSSYEQYF
TGCAGCGTTGTAAGAGACTCCTCCTACGAGCAGTACTTC
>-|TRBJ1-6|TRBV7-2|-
CASSARDSYNSPLHF
TGTGCCAGCAGCGCTCGGGACTCCTATAATTCACCCCTCCACTTT
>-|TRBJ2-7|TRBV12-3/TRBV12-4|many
CASSFVQIYEQYF
TGTGCCAGCAGTTTCGTACAGATTTACGAGCAGTACTTC
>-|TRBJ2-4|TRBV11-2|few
CASSSTYEVGTFRRYF
TGTGCCAGCAGCTCGACCTACGAGGTTGGGACATTCCGTCGGTACTTC
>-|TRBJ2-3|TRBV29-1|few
CSALWVITDTQYF
TGCAGCGCTCTATGGGTGATCACAGATACGCAGTATTTT
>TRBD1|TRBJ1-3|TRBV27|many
CASSSRPGGGSGNTIYF
TGTGCCAGCAGCTCGCGCCCAGGGGGCGGCTCTGGAAACACCATATATTTT
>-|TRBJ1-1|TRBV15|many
CATSRDREDVNTEAFF
TGTGCCACCAGCAGAGATAGGGAGGACGTGAACACTGAAGCTTTCTTT
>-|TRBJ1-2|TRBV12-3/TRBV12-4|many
CASSLAGRYGYTF
TGTGCCAGCAGTTTGGCTGGGCGTTATGGCTACACCTTC
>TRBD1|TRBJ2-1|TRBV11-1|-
CASSAGTAVYNEQFF
TGTGCCAGCAGCGCAGGGACAGCTGTCTACAATGAGCAGTTCTTC
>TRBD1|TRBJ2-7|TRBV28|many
CASSLGTGGAYEQYF
TGTGCCAGCAGTTTGGGGACAGGGGGGGCCTACGAGCAGTACTTC
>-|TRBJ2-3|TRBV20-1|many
CSASRSLTDTQYF
TGCAGTGCTAGTCGGTCCCTCACAGATACGCAGTATTTT
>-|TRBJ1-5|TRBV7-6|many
CASSSVQGQPQHF
TGTGCCAGCAGCTCCGTACAGGGTCAGCCCCAGCATTTT
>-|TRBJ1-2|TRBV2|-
CASSEAVVGESSGYTF
TGTGCCAGCAGTGAAGCTGTGGTAGGGGAAAGCTCTGGCTACACCTTC
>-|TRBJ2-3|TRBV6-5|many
CASSYSQGTDTQYF
TGTGCCAGCAGTTACTCCCAGGGCACAGATACGCAGTATTTT
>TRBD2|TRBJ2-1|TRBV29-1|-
CSVEAPSFGGSGNEQFF
TGCAGCGTTGAAGCCCCATCCTTTGGCGGGAGTGGCAATGAGCAGTTCTTC
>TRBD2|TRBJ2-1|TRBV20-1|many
CSARDLGLAGGPNEQFF
TGCAGTGCTAGAGATCTTGGGCTAGCGGGAGGGCCGAATGAGCAGTTCTTC
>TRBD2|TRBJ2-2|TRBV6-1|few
CASSPGGGLGELFF
TGTGCCAGTTCACCGGGCGGGGGTCTTGGGGAGCTGTTTTTT
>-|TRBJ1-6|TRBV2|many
CASSEWDGIRSPLHF
TGTGCCAGCAGTGAATGGGACGGCATAAGGTCACCCCTCCACTTT
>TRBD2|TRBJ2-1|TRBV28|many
CASSPTGLAVYNEQFF
TGTGCCAGCAGCCCTACCGGACTAGCGGTATACAATGAGCAGTTCTTC
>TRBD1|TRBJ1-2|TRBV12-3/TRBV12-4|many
CASSNRQGLQDGYTF
TGTGCCAGCAGTAATAGACAGGGATTGCAGGATGGCTACACCTTC
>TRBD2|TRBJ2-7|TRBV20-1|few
CNAGGLAGFYEQYF
TGCAATGCCGGGGGGCTAGCGGGCTTCTACGAGCAGTACTTC
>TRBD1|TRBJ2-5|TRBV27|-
CASRRTGRETQYF
TGTGCCAGCAGGAGGACAGGGAGGGAGACCCAGTACTTC
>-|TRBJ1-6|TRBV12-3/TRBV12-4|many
CASSLRDNSPLHF
TGTGCCAGCAGTTTGCGGGACAATTCACCCCTCCACTTT
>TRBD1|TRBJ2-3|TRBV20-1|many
CSARVPGGGGDTQYF
TGCAGTGCTAGAGTGCCAGGGGGTGGAGGAGATACGCAGTATTTT